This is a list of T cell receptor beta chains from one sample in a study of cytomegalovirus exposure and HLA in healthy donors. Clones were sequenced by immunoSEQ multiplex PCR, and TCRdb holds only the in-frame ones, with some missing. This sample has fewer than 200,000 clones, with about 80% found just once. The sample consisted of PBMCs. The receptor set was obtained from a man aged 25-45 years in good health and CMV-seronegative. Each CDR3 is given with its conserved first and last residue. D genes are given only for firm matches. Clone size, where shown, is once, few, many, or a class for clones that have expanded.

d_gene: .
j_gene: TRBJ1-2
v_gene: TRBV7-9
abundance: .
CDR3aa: CASSAQGQYGYTF
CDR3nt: TGTGCCAGCAGCGCGCAGGGTCAGTATGGCTACACCTTC

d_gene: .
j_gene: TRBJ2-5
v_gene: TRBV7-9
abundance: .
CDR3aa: CASSLLGGSVYQETQYF
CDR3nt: TGTGCCAGCAGCTTGTTGGGTGGGAGTGTGTACCAAGAGACCCAGTACTTC

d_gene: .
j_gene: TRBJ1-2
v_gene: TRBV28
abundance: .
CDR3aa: CASSLIPPGYTF
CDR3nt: TGTGCCAGCAGTTTAATTCCTCCTGGCTACACCTTC

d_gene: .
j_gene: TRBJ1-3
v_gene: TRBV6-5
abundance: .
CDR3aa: CASSYLPGYGNTIYF
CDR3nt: TGTGCCAGCAGTTATTTGCCAGGGTATGGAAACACCATATATTTT

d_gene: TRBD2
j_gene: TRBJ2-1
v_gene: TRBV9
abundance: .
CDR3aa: CASSVGGGTSGSNEQFF
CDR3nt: TGTGCCAGCAGCGTAGGAGGGGGGACTAGCGGGAGCAATGAGCAGTTCTTC

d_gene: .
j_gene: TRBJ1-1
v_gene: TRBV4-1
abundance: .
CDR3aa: CASKGVTEAFF
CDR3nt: TGCGCCAGCAAAGGGGTAACTGAAGCTTTCTTT

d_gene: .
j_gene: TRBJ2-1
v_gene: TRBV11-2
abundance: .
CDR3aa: CASSLAGIDYGQFF
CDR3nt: TGTGCCAGCAGCTTAGCGGGGATTGATTACGGGCAGTTCTTC

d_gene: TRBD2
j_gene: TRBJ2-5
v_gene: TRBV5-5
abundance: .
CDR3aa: CASSLELAGWGQETQYF
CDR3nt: TGTGCCAGCAGCCTGGAACTAGCGGGGTGGGGTCAAGAGACCCAGTACTTC

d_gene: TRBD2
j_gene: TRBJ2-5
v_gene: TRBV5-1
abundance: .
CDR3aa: CASRDATSGRPQETQYF
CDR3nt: TGCGCCAGCAGAGATGCGACTAGCGGGAGGCCCCAAGAGACCCAGTACTTC

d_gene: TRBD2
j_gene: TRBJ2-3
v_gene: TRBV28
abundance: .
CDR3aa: CASGITSGITTDTQYF
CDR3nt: TGTGCCAGCGGAATAACTAGCGGGATTACAACAGATACGCAGTATTTT

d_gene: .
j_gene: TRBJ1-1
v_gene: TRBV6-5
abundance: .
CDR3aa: CASSYGGVSRAFF
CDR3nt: TGTGCCAGCAGTTACGGGGGGGTCTCGCGGGCTTTCTTT

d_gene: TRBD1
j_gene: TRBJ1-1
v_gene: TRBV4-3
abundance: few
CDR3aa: CASSLGVARGRGGAFF
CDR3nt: TGCGCCAGCAGCTTAGGTGTTGCCAGGGGGCGAGGTGGAGCTTTCTTT

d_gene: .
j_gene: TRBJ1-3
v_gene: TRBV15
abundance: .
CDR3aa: CATSRDLGGSGNTIYF
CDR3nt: TGTGCCACCAGCAGAGATCTGGGGGGGTCCGGAAACACCATATATTTT

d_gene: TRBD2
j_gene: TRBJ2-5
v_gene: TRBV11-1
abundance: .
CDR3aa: CASSLALERGQETQYF
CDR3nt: TGTGCCAGCAGCTTAGCGCTCGAGCGGGGGCAAGAGACCCAGTACTTC

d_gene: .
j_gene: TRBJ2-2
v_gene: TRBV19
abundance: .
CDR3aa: CASSIDRPGNAGELFF
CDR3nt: TGTGCCAGTAGTATAGATCGTCCAGGGAACGCCGGGGAGCTGTTTTTT

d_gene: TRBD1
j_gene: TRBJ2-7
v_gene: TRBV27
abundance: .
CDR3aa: CASRDGTGSLREQYF
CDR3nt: TGTGCCAGCAGGGACGGGACAGGGAGCCTCCGAGAGCAGTACTTC

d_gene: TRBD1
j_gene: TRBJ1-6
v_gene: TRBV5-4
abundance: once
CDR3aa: CASSLGQGLSPLHF
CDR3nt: TGTGCCAGCAGCCTCGGACAGGGGCTTTCACCCCTCCACTTT

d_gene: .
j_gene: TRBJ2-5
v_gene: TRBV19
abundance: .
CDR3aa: CASSIRGRQGPLSRQETQYF
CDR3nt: TGTGCCAGTAGTATTCGGGGAAGGCAAGGACCGCTTTCGAGACAAGAGACCCAGTACTTC

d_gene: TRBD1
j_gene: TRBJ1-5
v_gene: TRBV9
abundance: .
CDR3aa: CASSTGQDNQPQHF
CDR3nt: TGTGCCAGCAGCACCGGACAGGACAATCAGCCCCAGCATTTT

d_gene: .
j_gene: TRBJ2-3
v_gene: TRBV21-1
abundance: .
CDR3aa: CASSKGGTDTQYF
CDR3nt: TGTGCCAGCAGCAAAGGAGGGACAGATACGCAGTATTTT

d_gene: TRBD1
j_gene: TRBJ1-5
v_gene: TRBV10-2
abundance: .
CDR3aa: CASSGGRQGNQPQHF
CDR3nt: TGCGCCAGCAGTGGGGGGAGACAGGGTAATCAGCCCCAGCATTTT

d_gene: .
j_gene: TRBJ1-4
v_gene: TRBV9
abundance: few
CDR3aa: CASSVGPRGEKLFF
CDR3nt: TGTGCCAGCAGCGTAGGGCCGAGGGGGGAAAAACTGTTTTTT

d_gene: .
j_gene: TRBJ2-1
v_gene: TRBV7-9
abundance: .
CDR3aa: CASSFGLPVNEQFF
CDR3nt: TGTGCCAGCAGCTTCGGACTACCGGTTAATGAGCAGTTCTTC

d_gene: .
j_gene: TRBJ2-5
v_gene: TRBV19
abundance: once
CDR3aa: CASTRGASGQETQYF
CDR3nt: TGTGCCAGTACACGGGGGGCCTCGGGCCAAGAGACCCAGTACTTC

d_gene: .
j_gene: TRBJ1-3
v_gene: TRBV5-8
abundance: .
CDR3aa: CASSLDRSFYSGNTIYF
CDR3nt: TGTGCCAGCAGCTTGGACAGGTCATTTTACTCTGGAAACACCATATATTTT

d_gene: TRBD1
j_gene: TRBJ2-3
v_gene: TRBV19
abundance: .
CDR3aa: CASSIPGTGGGDTQYF
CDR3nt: TGTGCCAGTAGTATACCCGGGACAGGGGGTGGAGATACGCAGTATTTT

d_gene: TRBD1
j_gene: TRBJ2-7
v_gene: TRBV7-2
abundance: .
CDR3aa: CASSSTGSYEQYF
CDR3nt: TGTGCCAGCAGCTCGACAGGGTCCTACGAGCAGTACTTC

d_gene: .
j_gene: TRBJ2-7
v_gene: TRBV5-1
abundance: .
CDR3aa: CASGDWTAGEQYF
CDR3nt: TGCGCCAGCGGGGATTGGACAGCTGGCGAGCAGTACTTC

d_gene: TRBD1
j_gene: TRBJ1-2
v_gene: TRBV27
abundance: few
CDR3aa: CASSLGLYRGRWGYTF
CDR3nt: TGTGCCAGCAGTTTGGGACTCTACAGGGGGCGTTGGGGCTACACCTTC

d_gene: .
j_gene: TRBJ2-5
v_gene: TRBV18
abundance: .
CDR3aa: CASSPNTPMETQYF
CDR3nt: TGTGCCAGCTCACCTAATACACCCATGGAGACCCAGTACTTC

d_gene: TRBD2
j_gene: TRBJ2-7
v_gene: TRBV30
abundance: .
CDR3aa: CAWTSGGSYEQYF
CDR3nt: TGTGCCTGGACTAGCGGGGGCTCCTACGAGCAGTACTTC

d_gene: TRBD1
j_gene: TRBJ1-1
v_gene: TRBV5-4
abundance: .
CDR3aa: CASSAGGSSEAFF
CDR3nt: TGTGCCAGCTCGGCAGGGGGGAGTAGTGAAGCTTTCTTT

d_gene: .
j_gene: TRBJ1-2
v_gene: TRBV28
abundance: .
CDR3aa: CASSTRWGYTF
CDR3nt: TGTGCCAGCAGCACTAGATGGGGCTACACCTTC

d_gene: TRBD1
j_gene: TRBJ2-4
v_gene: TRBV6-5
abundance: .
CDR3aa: CASSYSGKGTENIQYF
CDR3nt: TGTGCCAGCAGTTACTCGGGCAAGGGGACAGAAAACATTCAGTACTTC

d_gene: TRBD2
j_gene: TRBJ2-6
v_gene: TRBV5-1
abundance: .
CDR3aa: CASSLEPGGRGSGANVLTF
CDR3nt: TGCGCCAGCAGCTTGGAACCCGGGGGGAGAGGCTCTGGGGCCAACGTCCTGACTTTC

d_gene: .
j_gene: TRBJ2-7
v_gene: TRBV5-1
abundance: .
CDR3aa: CASSLVSYEQYF
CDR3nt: TGCGCCAGCAGCTTGGTCAGCTACGAGCAGTACTTC

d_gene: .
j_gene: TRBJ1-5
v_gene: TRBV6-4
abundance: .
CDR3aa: CASSVFSDQPQHF
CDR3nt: TGTGCCAGCAGTGTATTCTCCGATCAGCCCCAGCATTTT

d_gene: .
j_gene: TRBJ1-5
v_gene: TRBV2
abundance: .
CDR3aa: CASSEGSLNQPQHF
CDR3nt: TGTGCCAGCAGTGAAGGCAGTCTCAATCAGCCCCAGCATTTT

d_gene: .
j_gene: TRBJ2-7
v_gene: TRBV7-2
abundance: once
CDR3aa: CASSLIAFGEGLEQYF
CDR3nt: TGTGCCAGCAGCTTGATTGCATTCGGGGAAGGTTTGGAGCAGTACTTC

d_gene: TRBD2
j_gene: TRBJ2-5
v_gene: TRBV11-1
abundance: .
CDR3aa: CASSLTSGYQETQYF
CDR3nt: TGTGCCAGCAGCTTGACTAGCGGATACCAAGAGACCCAGTACTTC

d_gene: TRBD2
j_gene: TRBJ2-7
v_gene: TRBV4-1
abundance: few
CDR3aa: CASSGGGYEQYF
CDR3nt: TGCGCCAGCAGTGGGGGGGGCTACGAGCAGTACTTC

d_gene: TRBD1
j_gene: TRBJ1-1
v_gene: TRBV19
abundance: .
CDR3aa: CASTATGWTEAFF
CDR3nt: TGTGCCAGTACCGCGACAGGGTGGACTGAAGCTTTCTTT

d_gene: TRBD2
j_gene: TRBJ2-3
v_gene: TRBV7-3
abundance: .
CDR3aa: CASSLIPLAGGITDTQYF
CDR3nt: TGTGCCAGCAGCTTAATCCCTCTAGCGGGGGGGATCACAGATACGCAGTATTTT

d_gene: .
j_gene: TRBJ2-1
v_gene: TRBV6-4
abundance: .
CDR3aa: CASSVGGGSYNEQFF
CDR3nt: TGTGCCAGCAGTGTAGGCGGAGGGTCCTACAATGAGCAGTTCTTC

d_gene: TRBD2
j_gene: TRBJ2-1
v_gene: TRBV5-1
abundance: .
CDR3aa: CASSPLGLAGNRSYNEQFF
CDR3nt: TGCGCCAGCAGCCCCCTTGGACTAGCGGGAAATCGCTCCTACAATGAGCAGTTCTTC

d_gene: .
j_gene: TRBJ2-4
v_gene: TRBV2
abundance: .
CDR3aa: CASSERGAAKNIQYF
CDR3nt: TGTGCCAGCAGTGAACGGGGGGCGGCCAAAAACATTCAGTACTTC

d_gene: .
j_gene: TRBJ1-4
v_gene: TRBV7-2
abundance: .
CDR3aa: CASSARTLATNEKLFF
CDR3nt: TGTGCCAGCAGCGCCCGGACACTTGCAACTAATGAAAAACTGTTTTTT

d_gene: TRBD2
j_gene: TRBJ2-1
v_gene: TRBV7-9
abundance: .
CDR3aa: CASSLEAGGRVYNEQFF
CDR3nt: TGTGCCAGCAGCTTAGAGGCCGGCGGGAGAGTCTACAATGAGCAGTTCTTC

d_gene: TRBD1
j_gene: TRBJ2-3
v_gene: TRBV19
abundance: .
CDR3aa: CASSPGTGWPIDTQYF
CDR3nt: TGTGCCAGTAGTCCCGGGACAGGGTGGCCTATAGATACGCAGTATTTT

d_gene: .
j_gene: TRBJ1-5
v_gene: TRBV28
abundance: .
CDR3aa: CASSLAGKPQHF
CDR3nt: TGTGCCAGCAGTTTAGCTGGCAAGCCCCAGCATTTT

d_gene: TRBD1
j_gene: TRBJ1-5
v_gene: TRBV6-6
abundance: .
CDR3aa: CASSYGQGNQPQHF
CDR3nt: TGTGCCAGCAGTTACGGACAGGGCAATCAGCCCCAGCATTTT

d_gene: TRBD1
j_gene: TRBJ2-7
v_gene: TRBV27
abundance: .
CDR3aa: CASSLRPGQIYEQYF
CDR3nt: TGTGCCAGCAGTTTAAGACCGGGACAGATCTACGAGCAGTACTTC

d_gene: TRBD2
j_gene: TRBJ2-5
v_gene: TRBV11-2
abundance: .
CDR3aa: CASSLLAGGEQETQYF
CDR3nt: TGTGCCAGCAGTTTACTAGCGGGAGGAGAGCAAGAGACCCAGTACTTC

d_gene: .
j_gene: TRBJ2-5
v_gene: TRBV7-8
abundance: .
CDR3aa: CASSLRAGPFQETQYF
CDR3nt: TGTGCCAGCAGCCTGAGGGCCGGGCCCTTCCAAGAGACCCAGTACTTC

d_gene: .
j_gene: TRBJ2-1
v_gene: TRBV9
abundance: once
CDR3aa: CASSGPGANEQFF
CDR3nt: TGTGCCAGCAGCGGTCCAGGGGCCAATGAGCAGTTCTTC

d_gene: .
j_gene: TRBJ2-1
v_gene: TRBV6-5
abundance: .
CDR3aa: CASSFGQYNEQFF
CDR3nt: TGTGCCAGCAGTTTCGGACAGTACAATGAGCAGTTCTTC

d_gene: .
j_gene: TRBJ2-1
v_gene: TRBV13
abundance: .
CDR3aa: CASSLTGSPYNEQFF
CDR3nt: TGTGCCAGCAGCTTAACCGGGAGTCCTTACAATGAGCAGTTCTTC